The 32 T cell receptor beta chains presented below share a single source sample, sequenced in a study of blood T cell repertoires in COVID-19. Measured with immunoSEQ multiplex PCR; TCRdb has only the in-frame clones, and not every one. Counted here are 90,000 to 110,000 clones, more than 65% occurring once; the ten biggest clones make up roughly 7.9%. Sequences were obtained from peripheral blood. The receptors were gathered from a woman older than 75 with active or convalescent COVID-19.

This clone was seen ten or more times. The rearrangement links TRBV10-2 to TRBJ2-5; 10 bases fit TRBD2. Germline V gene lookup returns CDR1 WSHSY and CDR2 SAAADI. V shed 3 bases, J shed 5 bases, and the junction held 6 bases outside the gene matches. The CDR3 covers 15 residues. The CDR3, as DNA: TGCGCCAGCAGTGAACCGTCTAGCGGGAGCGAGACCCAGTACTTC. Translating it yields CASSEPSSGSETQYF.

The chain recombines TRBV9 with TRBJ2-3; 12 bases fit TRBD2. Germline loops: CDR1 SGDLS, CDR2 YYNGEE. The trim removed 4 bases at V and 0 bases at J, leaving 6 bases unmatched. The CDR3 has 17 residues. The chain's CDR3 is CASSFGLAGTSTDTQYF. The CDR3 coding sequence is TGTGCCAGCAGCTTCGGACTAGCGGGGACTAGCACAGATACGCAGTATTTT.

This sequence joins TRBV24-1 and TRBJ1-5; possible D gene TRBD1, 6 bases. The CDR3 has 15 amino acids. The V end was cut by 1 base, the J end by 3 bases, with 9 bases between. Germline loops: CDR1 KGHDR, CDR2 SFDVKD. CDR3 DNA: TGTGCCACCAGTGATTTTACAGGGAACAATCAGCCCCAGCATTTT. It translates to CATSDFTGNNQPQHF.

The chain joins TRBV19 to TRBJ2-7; D possibly corresponds to TRBD1 (6 bases). The germline V gene has CDR1 LNHDA and CDR2 SQIVND (reference sequence). The CDR3 runs 13 residues. Trimming pared 3 bases from V and 4 bases from J, leaving 10 bases between. The DNA for the CDR3 is TGTGCCAGTAGTATGGACAGAAGATACGAGCAGTACTTC. Its protein product is CASSMDRRYEQYF.

The rearrangement uses TRBV7-3 and TRBJ1-2; 9 bases line up with TRBD1. V gave up 6 bases and J gave up 7 bases; unmatched junction bases: 9. This CDR3 has 14 residues. Germline V gene sequence: CDR1 SGHTA, CDR2 FQGTGA. The chain's CDR3 is CASSRTGGGGGYTF. For the CDR3, the DNA is TGTGCCAGCAGTCGTACAGGGGGCGGTGGTGGCTACACCTTC.

The V and J genes are TRBV4-1 and TRBJ1-4; D gene unclear. V lost 1 base and J lost 5, with 11 bases in between. Germline lookup yields CDR1 MGHRA and CDR2 YSYEKL. CDR3 length: 15 amino acids. CDR3 sequence (DNA): TGCGCCAGCAGCCAAGTTGATAGAGAAAATGAAAAACTGTTTTTT. It yields the protein CASSQVDRENEKLFF.

The CDR3 nucleotides are TGTGCCAGCAGCCTGGACACTAGCAGGTACAATGAGCAGTTCTTC. This gives the protein CASSLDTSRYNEQFF. The chain is built from TRBV3-1 (or the pseudogene TRBV3-2) and TRBJ2-1; maybe TRBD2 (6 bases). Per germline, CDR1 LGHDT and CDR2 YNNKEL (reference sequence). The CDR3 totals 15 residues. Between the trimmed V and J ends, which lost 4 bases and 4 bases, there was a span of 14 bases.

This clone has a single count. V and J are TRBV7-6 and TRBJ1-5; 8 nucleotides match TRBD1. This CDR3 has 16 residues. Losses at the gene ends were 2 bases for V and 0 bases for J; bases not matched to a gene: 3. Germline V gene lookup returns CDR1 SGHVS and CDR2 FNYEAQ. For the CDR3, the DNA is TGTGCCAGCAGCTTACAGACAGGGGCTAGCAATCAGCCCCAGCATTTT. This sequence encodes CASSLQTGASNQPQHF. Combining the CDR3 with reference TRBV7-6 and TRBJ1-5 gives the whole variable domain GAGVSQSPRYKVTKRGQDVALRCDPISGHVSLYWYRQALGQGPEFLTYFNYEAQQDKSGLPNDRFSAERPEGSISTLTIQRTEQRDSAMYRCASSLQTGASNQPQHFGDGTRLSIL.

This clone has just one count. The chain joins TRBV18 to TRBJ2-5; D is unclear. This CDR3 region has 14 residues. Germline assignment: CDR1 KGHSH and CDR2 LQKENI. V was cut by 1 base and J by 0 bases, with 6 bases left in between. CDR3 nucleotides: TGTGCCAGCTCACCACGACAAAACCAAGAGACCCAGTACTTC. This gives the protein CASSPRQNQETQYF.

Only a few counts were recorded for this clone. The chain joins TRBV7-9 to TRBJ2-1, with D perhaps TRBD2 (5 bases). V lost 4 bases to trimming and J lost 10 bases, with 8 bases between them. Per germline, CDR1 SEHNR and CDR2 FQNEAQ (reference sequence). This CDR3 has 11 residues. CDR3 in DNA: TGTGCCAGCAGCTCATCGGGGGAGCAGTTCTTC. Translation gives CASSSSGEQFF.

The rearrangement joins TRBV5-1 to TRBJ2-7; D is possibly TRBD2 (6 bases). The CDR3 totals 14 residues. The germline gives CDR1 SGHRS, CDR2 YFSETQ. Trimming stripped 4 bases from V and 1 base from J, with 12 bases between. CDR3 loop: CASSRTGGSYEQYF. The CDR3 nucleotides read TGCGCCAGCAGCAGGACTGGGGGGTCCTACGAGCAGTACTTC.

This chain uses TRBV18 with TRBJ2-7, with 10 positions matching TRBD1. Germline V gene sequence: CDR1 KGHSH, CDR2 LQKENI. V gave up 3 bases and J gave up 4 bases; unmatched junction bases: 9. The CDR3 runs to 16 residues. CDR3: CASSPVSTGGGYEQYF. The CDR3 nucleotides read TGTGCCAGCTCACCGGTGTCGACAGGGGGCGGGTACGAGCAGTACTTC.

The V call is TRBV10-1, the J call TRBJ2-2; 7 bases align to TRBD1. Trimming removed 3 bases from V and 7 bases from J; junction bases left unmatched: 8. The germline V gene has CDR1 WNHNN and CDR2 SYGVQD (reference sequence). The CDR3 spans 15 residues. CDR3 bases: TGCGCCAGCAGTGATCCCGACAGGGCAGGCGGGGAGCTGTTTTTT. It is translated as CASSDPDRAGGELFF.

V and J are TRBV10-2 and TRBJ1-4; 9 nucleotides align to TRBD1. The CDR3 extends over 16 amino acids. The junction had 5 bases not matched to a gene; V was cut back by 4 bases and J by 2 bases. Germline V gene data show CDR1 as WSHSY and CDR2 as SAAADI. DNA of the CDR3: TGCGCCAGCAGTGGACAGGGGGTGACCACTAATGAAAAACTGTTTTTT. It specifies CASSGQGVTTNEKLFF.

The rearrangement uses TRBV18 and TRBJ2-2, with D perhaps matching TRBD1 (5 bases). CDR3 length: 14 residues. The germline CDR1 and CDR2 sequences are KGHSH and LQKENI. V was shortened by 5 bases and J by 4 bases, with 11 bases between the two germline ends. CDR3 sequence: CASSYGHPTGELFF. CDR3 nucleotide sequence: TGTGCCAGCTCATACGGACATCCCACCGGGGAGCTGTTTTTT. Full variable domain (missing parts from reference TRBV18 and TRBJ2-2): NAGVMQNPRHLVRRRGQEARLRCSPMKGHSHVYWYRQLPEEGLKFMVYLQKENIIDESGMPKERFSAEFPKEGPSILRIQQVVRGDSAAYFCASSYGHPTGELFFGEGSRLTVL.

The chain uses TRBV5-4 and TRBJ2-7; 12 positions match TRBD2. There are 15 residues in the CDR3. Germline V lookup: CDR1 SGHNT, CDR2 YYREEE (reference sequence). With 5 bases clipped from V and 0 bases from J, the junction kept 3 bases outside the gene matches. The CDR3 bases are TGTGCCAGCAGTACGGGACTAGCGGGCTCCTACGAGCAGTACTTC. Its protein product is CASSTGLAGSYEQYF.

The chain recombines TRBV27 with TRBJ2-3, with a tentative D call TRBD1 (5 bases). This CDR3 has 16 residues. Germline-derived CDR1 and CDR2 are MNHEY and SMNVEV (reference sequence). The V gene lost 0 bases and the J gene lost 5 bases, with 15 bases spanning the gap. CDR3 amino acids: CASSLSFWGSRDTQYF. Written as DNA, the CDR3 is TGTGCCAGCAGTTTATCCTTTTGGGGCTCCCGAGATACGCAGTATTTT.

V is TRBV5-1 and J is TRBJ1-5; no clear D. The germline V and J ends were trimmed by 2 bases and 3 bases, with 15 bases remaining between them. There are 16 residues in the CDR3. Germline V gene data show CDR1 as SGHRS and CDR2 as YFSETQ. Written as DNA, the CDR3 is TGCGCCAGCAGCTTAGGAGGAACAGAAGTCAATCAGCCCCAGCATTTT. This translates into CASSLGGTEVNQPQHF.

This chain joins TRBV7-9 and TRBJ2-1; D gene uncertain. Trimming left V 5 bases short and J 4 bases short, with 15 bases between. Germline CDR1 is SEHNR and CDR2 is FQNEAQ (reference sequence). The CDR3 runs 15 residues. CDR3 residues: CASSLDSFRYNEQFF. Here the CDR3 DNA reads TGTGCCAGCAGCCTAGACTCTTTCCGGTACAATGAGCAGTTCTTC.

The chain carries TRBV2 and TRBJ1-5; no reliable D call. There are 14 residues in the CDR3. CDR1 is SNHLY and CDR2 is FYNNEI in the germline V gene. With 5 bases removed from V and 0 bases from J, the gap between germline ends came to 8 bases. The CDR3 loop is CASSTENSNQPQHF. Here the CDR3 DNA reads TGTGCCAGCAGTACGGAGAATAGCAATCAGCCCCAGCATTTT.

The gene calls are TRBV6-2 or TRBV6-3 and TRBJ1-1; possible D gene TRBD1, 5 bases. The CDR3 sequence is 16 residues long. Trimming removed 4 bases at V and 1 base at J, with 16 bases between. The germline CDR1 and CDR2 sequences are MNHEY and SVGEGT. CDR3 nucleotides: TGTGCCAGCAGTTCTGAGTTGGGGCGGGGGAACACTGAAGCTTTCTTT. It encodes CASSSELGRGNTEAFF.

This rearrangement joins TRBV29-1 to TRBJ2-7; no clear D. Trimming stripped 4 bases from V and 3 bases from J, with 7 bases between. The CDR3 totals 11 residues. CDR1 is SQVTM, CDR2 ANQGSEA, per germline. CDR3 DNA: TGCAGCGTTGTCAAGAGCTACGAGCAGTACTTC. Translating gives CSVVKSYEQYF.

The chain has TRBV4-1 and TRBJ2-1; 16 bases are shared with TRBD2. The V gene's germline CDR1 is MGHRA and CDR2 YSYEKL. This CDR3 has 18 amino acids. The ends lost 0 bases at V and 7 bases at J; junction bases unmatched: 6. The CDR3 region has the DNA TGCGCCAGCAGCCAAGAGGGACTAGCGGGAGGGCCGAGGAATGAGCAGTTCTTC. Its protein product is CASSQEGLAGGPRNEQFF.

This clone was found once. The V call is TRBV19, the J call TRBJ1-5; D gene uncertain. The CDR3 is 14 amino acids. Germline loops: CDR1 LNHDA, CDR2 SQIVND (reference sequence). Deletions cut 3 bases from V and 1 base from J, with 7 bases between. The CDR3 DNA follows: TGTGCCAGTAGTATTCAGGCCAGCAATCAGCCCCAGCATTTT. Amino acids: CASSIQASNQPQHF.

The rearrangement joins TRBV3-1 (or the pseudogene TRBV3-2) to TRBJ2-7; D is possibly TRBD2 (5 bases). The CDR3 spans 14 residues. Trimming removed 0 bases from V and 6 bases from J, with 12 bases in between. In germline, CDR1 is LGHDT, CDR2 YNNKEL (reference sequence). The CDR3 bases are TGTGCCAGCAGCCAAGAACGGGGTATTCGCGAGCAGTACTTC. As protein: CASSQERGIREQYF.

The V call is TRBV6-5, the J call TRBJ2-1; D unresolved. V shed 6 bases and J shed 8 bases, with 8 bases lying between them. CDR3 size: 11 residues. Per the germline V gene, CDR1 is MNHEY and CDR2 is SVGAGI. CDR3 loop: CASSVGDEQFF. The DNA for the CDR3 is TGTGCCAGCAGCGTCGGAGATGAGCAGTTCTTC.

The table lists this clone with a count of one. V is TRBV3-1 (or the pseudogene TRBV3-2) and J is TRBJ1-6; TRBD1 is a possible D gene (6 bases). The CDR3 is made up of 16 amino acids. In germline, CDR1 is LGHDT, CDR2 YNNKEL (reference sequence). V was pared by 0 bases and J by 10 bases, with 16 bases between. The CDR3 region is CASSQDKTKRGSPLHF. CDR3 nucleotides: TGTGCCAGCAGCCAAGACAAGACGAAGAGGGGGTCACCCCTCCACTTT.

This chain joins TRBV5-1 and TRBJ2-5, with D perhaps matching TRBD2 (7 bases). The length of the CDR3 is 16 residues. Per germline, CDR1 SGHRS and CDR2 YFSETQ. Trimming took off 4 bases at V and 5 bases at J, with 21 bases between the two ends. The CDR3 reads CASSPAGSGQGETQYF. In nucleotides, the CDR3 is TGCGCCAGCAGCCCGGCTGGTAGCGGGCAGGGGGAGACCCAGTACTTC.

The chain employs TRBV19 and TRBJ1-5; 8 bases line up with TRBD1. The CDR3 length is 15 residues. V was clipped by 6 bases and J by 4 bases; unmatched bases: 8. Germline-derived CDR1 and CDR2 are LNHDA and SQIVND (reference sequence). CDR3 in DNA: TGTGCCAGTAGCCATCAGGGGGCCCGGAATCAGCCCCAGCATTTT. Translated, it gives CASSHQGARNQPQHF.

This clone showed up just once. The chain employs TRBV7-3 and TRBJ2-1; 9 bases are a match to TRBD2. Germline CDR1 is SGHTA and CDR2 is FQGTGA. The CDR3 is 17 residues long. The J segment lost 5 bases and the V segment lost 1 base, leaving 9 bases of the junction unmatched. CDR3 sequence reads: CASSLRVSGSYDNEQFF. The CDR3 DNA follows: TGTGCCAGCAGCTTAAGGGTTAGCGGGAGTTACGACAATGAGCAGTTCTTC.

The DNA of the CDR3 is TGTGCCAGCTCACCAGCTCGATCGGGAGCTAATGAGCAGTTCTTC. Translation: CASSPARSGANEQFF. This chain links TRBV18 with TRBJ2-1; tentatively, D is TRBD2 (6 bases). This CDR3 contains 15 residues. Trimming shortened V by 2 bases and J by 7 bases, and 15 bases separated the two germline ends. Germline CDR1 is KGHSH and CDR2 is LQKENI.

The chain links TRBV6-5 to TRBJ2-3, with D possibly being TRBD2 (6 bases). Germline V lookup: CDR1 MNHEY, CDR2 SVGAGI. V was cut by 6 bases and J by 7 bases, with 14 bases left in between. The CDR3 contains 13 residues. The DNA for the CDR3 is TGTGCCAGCAGGAAGACGGCGGGAAATACGCAGTATTTT. This gives the protein CASRKTAGNTQYF.